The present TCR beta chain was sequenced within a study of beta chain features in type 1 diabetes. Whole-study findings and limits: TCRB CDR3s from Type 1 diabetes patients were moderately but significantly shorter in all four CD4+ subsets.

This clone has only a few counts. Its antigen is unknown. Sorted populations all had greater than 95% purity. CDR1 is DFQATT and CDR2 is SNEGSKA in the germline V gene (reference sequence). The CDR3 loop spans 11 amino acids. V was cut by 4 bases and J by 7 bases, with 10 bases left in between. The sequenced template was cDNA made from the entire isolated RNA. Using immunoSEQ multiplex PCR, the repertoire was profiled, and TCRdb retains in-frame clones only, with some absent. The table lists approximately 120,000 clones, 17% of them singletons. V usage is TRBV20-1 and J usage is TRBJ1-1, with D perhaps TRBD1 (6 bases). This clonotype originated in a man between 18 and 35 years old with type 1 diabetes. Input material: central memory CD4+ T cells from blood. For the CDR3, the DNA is TGCAGTGCTACTTACAGGGTTGAAGCTTTCTTT. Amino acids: CSATYRVEAFF.